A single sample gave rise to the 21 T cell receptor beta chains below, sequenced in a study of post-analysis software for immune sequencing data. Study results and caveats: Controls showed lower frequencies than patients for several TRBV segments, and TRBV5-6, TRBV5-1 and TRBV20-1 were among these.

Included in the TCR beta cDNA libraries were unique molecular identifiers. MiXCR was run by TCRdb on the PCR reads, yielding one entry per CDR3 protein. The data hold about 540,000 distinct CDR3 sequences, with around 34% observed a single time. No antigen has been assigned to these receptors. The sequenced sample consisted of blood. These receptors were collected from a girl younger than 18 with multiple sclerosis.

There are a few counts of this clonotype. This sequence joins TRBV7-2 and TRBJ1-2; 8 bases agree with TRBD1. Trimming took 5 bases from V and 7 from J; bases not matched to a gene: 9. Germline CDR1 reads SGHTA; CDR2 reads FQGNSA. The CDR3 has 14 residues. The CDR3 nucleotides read TGTGCCAGCAGCCCCGACAGGGGTCGAGGTGGCTACACCTTC. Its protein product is CASSPDRGRGGYTF.

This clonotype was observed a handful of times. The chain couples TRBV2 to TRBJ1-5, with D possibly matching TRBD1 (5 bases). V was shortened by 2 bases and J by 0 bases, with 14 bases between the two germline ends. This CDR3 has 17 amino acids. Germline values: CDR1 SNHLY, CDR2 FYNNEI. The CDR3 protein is CASSEWQGLGSNQPQHF. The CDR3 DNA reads TGTGCCAGCAGTGAATGGCAGGGTCTGGGTAGCAATCAGCCCCAGCATTTT.

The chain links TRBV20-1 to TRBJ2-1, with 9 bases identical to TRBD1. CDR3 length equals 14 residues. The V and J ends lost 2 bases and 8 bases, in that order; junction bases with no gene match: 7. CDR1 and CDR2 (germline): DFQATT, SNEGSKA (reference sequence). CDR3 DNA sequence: TGCAGTGCTAGACCGGACAGGGGTGCGGATGAGCAGTTCTTC. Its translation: CSARPDRGADEQFF.

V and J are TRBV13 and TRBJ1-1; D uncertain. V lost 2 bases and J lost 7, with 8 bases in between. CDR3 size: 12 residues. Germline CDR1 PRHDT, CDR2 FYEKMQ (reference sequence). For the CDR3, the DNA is TGTGCCAGCAGCTTACGGGGATATGAAGCTTTCTTT. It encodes CASSLRGYEAFF.

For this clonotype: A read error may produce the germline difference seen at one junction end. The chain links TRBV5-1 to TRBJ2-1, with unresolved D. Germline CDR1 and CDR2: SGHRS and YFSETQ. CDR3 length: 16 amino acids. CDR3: CASSLALSSSHNEQFF. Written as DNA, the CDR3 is TGCGCCAGCAGCTTGGCCCTGAGTTCCTCCCACAATGAGCAGTTCTTC.

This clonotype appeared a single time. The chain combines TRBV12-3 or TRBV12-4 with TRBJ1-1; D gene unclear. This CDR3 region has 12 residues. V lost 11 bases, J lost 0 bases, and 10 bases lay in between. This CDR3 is CASGYMNTEAFF. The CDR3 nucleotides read TGTGCCTCGGGGTATATGAACACTGAAGCTTTCTTT.

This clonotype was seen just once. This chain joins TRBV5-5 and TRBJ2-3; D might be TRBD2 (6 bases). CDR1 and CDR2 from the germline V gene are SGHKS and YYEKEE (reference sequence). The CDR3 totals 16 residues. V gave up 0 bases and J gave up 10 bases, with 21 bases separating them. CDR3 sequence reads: CASSLVILGGGEAQYF. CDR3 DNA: TGTGCCAGCAGCTTGGTAATCCTCGGTGGCGGGGAGGCGCAGTATTTT.

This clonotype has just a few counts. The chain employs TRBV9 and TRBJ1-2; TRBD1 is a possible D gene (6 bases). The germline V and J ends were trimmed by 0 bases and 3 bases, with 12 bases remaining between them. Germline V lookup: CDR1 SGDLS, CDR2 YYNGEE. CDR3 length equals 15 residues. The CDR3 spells CASSVGSQGDYGYTF. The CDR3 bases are TGTGCCAGCAGCGTAGGTTCACAGGGCGACTATGGCTACACCTTC.

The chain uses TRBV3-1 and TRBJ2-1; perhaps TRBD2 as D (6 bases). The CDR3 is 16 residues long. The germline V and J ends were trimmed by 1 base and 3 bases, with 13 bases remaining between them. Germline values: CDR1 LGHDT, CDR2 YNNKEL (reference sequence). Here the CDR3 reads CASSQAGTALYNEQFF. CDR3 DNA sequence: TGTGCCAGCAGCCAAGCTGGGACTGCCCTCTACAATGAGCAGTTCTTC.

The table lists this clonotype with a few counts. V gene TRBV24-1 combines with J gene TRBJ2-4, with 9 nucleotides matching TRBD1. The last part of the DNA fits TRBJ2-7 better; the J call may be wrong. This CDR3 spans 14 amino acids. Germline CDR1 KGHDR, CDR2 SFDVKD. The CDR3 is CATSDLGQGHEQYF. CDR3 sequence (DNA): TGTGCCACCAGTGATTTGGGACAGGGGCACGAGCAGTACTTC.

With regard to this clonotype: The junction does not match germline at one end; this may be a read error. CDR3 nucleotide sequence: TGCGCCTGCAGCCCGGGGCCTCTCTACGAGCAGTACTTC. This codes for CACSPGPLYEQYF. The chain recombines TRBV5-1 with TRBJ2-7; D could derive from TRBD1 or TRBD2 (5 bases each). The CDR3 has 13 amino acids. Germline loops: CDR1 SGHRS, CDR2 YFSETQ.

CDR3 in DNA: TGTGCCAGCAGCCTATTCCGGGACAGTGGTGAAAAACTGTTTTTT. Residues: CASSLFRDSGEKLFF. The chain is built from TRBV11-2 and TRBJ1-4, with 7 nucleotides matching TRBD1. Germline CDR1 reads SGHAT; CDR2 reads FQNNGV. The CDR3 runs 15 residues. J was trimmed by 7 bases and V by 5 bases; bases with no gene match: 10.

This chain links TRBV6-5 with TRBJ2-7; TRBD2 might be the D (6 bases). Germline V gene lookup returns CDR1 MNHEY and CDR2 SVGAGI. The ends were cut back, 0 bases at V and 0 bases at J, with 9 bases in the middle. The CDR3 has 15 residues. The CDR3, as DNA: TGTGCCAGCAGTTACTCGCGGGACCACTCCTACGAGCAGTACTTC. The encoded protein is CASSYSRDHSYEQYF.

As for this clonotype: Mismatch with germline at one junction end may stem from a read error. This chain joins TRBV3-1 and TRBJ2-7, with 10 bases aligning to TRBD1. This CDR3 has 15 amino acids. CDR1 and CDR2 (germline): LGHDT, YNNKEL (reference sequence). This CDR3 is CVSSQGPGTGDEQYF. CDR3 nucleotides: TGTGTCAGCAGCCAAGGACCCGGGACAGGGGACGAGCAGTACTTC.

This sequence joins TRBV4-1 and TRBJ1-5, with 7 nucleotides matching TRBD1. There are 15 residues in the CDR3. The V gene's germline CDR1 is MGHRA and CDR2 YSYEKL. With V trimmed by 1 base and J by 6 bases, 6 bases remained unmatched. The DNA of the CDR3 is TGCGCCAGCAGCCAAGGAGACAGGGTCGGTCAGCCCCAGCATTTT. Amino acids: CASSQGDRVGQPQHF.

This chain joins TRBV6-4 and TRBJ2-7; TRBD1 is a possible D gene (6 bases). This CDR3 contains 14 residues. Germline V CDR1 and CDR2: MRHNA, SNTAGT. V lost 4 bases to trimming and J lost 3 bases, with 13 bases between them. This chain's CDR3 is CASSVDQGSYEQYF. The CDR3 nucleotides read TGTGCCAGCAGTGTCGATCAGGGGAGCTACGAGCAGTACTTC.

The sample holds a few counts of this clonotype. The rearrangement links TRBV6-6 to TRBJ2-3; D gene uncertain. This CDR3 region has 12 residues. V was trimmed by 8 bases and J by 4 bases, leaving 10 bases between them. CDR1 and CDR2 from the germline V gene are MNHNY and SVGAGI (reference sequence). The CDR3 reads CASHRPADTQYF. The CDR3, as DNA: TGTGCCAGCCACCGACCGGCAGATACGCAGTATTTT.

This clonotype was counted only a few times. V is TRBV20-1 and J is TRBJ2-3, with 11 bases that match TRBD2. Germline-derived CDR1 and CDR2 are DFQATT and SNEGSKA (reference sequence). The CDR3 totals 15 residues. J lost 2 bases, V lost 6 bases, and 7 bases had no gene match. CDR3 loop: CSARPGLADTDTQYF. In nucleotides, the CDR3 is TGCAGTGCACGACCGGGACTAGCGGACACAGATACGCAGTATTTT.

The CDR3 here is CASRRDMGGVGTQYF. The DNA for the CDR3 is TGTGCCAGCAGACGGGACATGGGGGGCGTAGGTACGCAGTATTTT. The rearrangement links TRBV12-3 or TRBV12-4 to TRBJ2-3, with D perhaps matching TRBD1 or TRBD2 (6 bases each). V was shortened by 6 bases and J by 8 bases, with 21 bases between the two germline ends. The CDR3 is 15 residues long.

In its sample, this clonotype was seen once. CDR3: CASSYSPGENEKLFF. The DNA for the CDR3 is TGTGCCAGCAGTTACTCACCAGGGGAAAATGAAAAACTGTTTTTT. The genes are TRBV6-5 and TRBJ1-4, with D possibly matching TRBD1 (6 bases). CDR3 size: 15 residues. V lost 0 bases and J 5 bases, leaving 10 bases between the germline ends. Germline assignment: CDR1 MNHEY and CDR2 SVGAGI.

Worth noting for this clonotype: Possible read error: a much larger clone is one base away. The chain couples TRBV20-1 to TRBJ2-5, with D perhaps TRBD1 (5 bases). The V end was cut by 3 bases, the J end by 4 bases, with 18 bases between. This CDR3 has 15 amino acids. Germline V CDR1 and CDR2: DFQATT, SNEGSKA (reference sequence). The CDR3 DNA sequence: TGCAGTGCTAGTCATGCGATAGGGGCTATAGAGACCCAGTACTTC. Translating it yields CSASHAIGAIETQYF.